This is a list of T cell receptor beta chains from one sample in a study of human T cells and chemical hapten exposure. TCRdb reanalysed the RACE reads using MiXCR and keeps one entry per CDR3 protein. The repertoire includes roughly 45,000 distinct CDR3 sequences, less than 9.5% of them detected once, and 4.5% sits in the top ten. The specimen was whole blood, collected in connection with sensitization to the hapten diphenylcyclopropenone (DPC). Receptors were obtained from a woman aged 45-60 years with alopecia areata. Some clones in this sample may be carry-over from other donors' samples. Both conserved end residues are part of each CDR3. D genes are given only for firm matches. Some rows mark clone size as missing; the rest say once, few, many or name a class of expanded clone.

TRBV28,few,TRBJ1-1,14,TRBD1,CASNKDRGGSEAFF,TGTGCCAGCAACAAAGACAGGGGTGGTTCTGAAGCTTTCTTT
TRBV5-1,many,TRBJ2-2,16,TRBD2,CASSFASGRLTGELFF,TGCGCCAGCAGCTTTGCTAGCGGGAGGCTTACCGGGGAGCTGTTTTTT
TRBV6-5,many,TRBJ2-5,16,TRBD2,CASSYKTSGRVETQYF,TGTGCCAGCAGTTATAAAACTAGCGGGAGGGTAGAGACCCAGTACTTC
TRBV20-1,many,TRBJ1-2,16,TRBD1,CSANLRDRALSYGYTF,TGCAGTGCTAACCTCCGGGACAGGGCATTAAGCTATGGCTACACCTTC
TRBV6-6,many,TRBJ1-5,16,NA,CASSYSSTGGNQPQHF,TGTGCCAGCAGTTACTCGAGTACGGGTGGCAATCAGCCCCAGCATTTT
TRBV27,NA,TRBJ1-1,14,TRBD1,CASRYWGQGREAFF,TGTGCCAGCAGATATTGGGGACAGGGGAGGGAAGCTTTCTTT
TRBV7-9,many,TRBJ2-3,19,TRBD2,CASSPRWLAGSFATDTQYF,TGTGCCAGCAGCCCGAGGTGGCTAGCGGGATCATTTGCAACAGATACGCAGTATTTT
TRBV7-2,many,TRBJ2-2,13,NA,CASRPTGVGELFF,TGTGCCAGCAGACCAACAGGTGTCGGGGAGCTGTTTTTT
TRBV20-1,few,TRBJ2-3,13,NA,CSPFLAHTDTQYF,TGCAGTCCCTTTTTGGCCCACACAGATACGCAGTATTTT
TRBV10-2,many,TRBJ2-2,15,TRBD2,CASSAGGRGIGELFF,TGCGCCAGCAGTGCGGGGGGTCGAGGGATCGGGGAGCTGTTTTTT
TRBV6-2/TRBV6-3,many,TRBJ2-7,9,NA,CASKTDVPF,TGTGCCAGCAAAACGGATGTTCCTTTC
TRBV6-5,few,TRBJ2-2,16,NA,CASSYQGLFNTGELFF,TGTGCCAGCAGTTACCAAGGACTATTCAACACCGGGGAGCTGTTTTTT
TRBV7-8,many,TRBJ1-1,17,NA,CASSYSWGDPRETEAFF,TGTGCCAGCAGCTATTCCTGGGGGGACCCTAGGGAAACTGAAGCTTTCTTT
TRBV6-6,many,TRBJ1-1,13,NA,CASRHWENTEAFF,TGTGCCAGCAGACACTGGGAGAACACTGAAGCTTTCTTT
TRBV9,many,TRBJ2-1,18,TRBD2,CASSVGLGTSGRNNEQFF,TGTGCCAGCAGCGTAGGCTTGGGTACTAGCGGGAGGAACAATGAGCAGTTCTTC
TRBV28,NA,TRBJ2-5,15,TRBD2,CASSSGGGDQETQYF,TGTGCCAGCAGTTCCGGGGGAGGGGACCAAGAGACCCAGTACTTC
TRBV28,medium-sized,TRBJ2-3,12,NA,CASSSLTDTQYF,TGTGCCAGCAGTTCTCTCACAGATACGCAGTATTTT
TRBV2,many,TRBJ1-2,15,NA,CASSGGGGVNYGYTF,TGTGCCAGCAGTGGGGGAGGTGGAGTTAACTATGGCTACACCTTC
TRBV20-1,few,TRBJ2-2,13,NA,CRAVAVGTGELFF,TGCAGGGCTGTGGCGGTGGGCACCGGGGAGCTGTTTTTT
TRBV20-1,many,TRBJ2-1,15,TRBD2,CSAERSGRAGDEQFF,TGCAGTGCCGAACGAAGCGGGAGGGCCGGCGATGAGCAGTTCTTC
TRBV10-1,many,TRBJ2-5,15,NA,CASSESAGQFKTQYF,TGCGCCAGCAGTGAGTCGGCCGGACAGTTCAAGACCCAGTACTTC
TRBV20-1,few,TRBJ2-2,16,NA,CSAKDTVGPRTGELFF,TGCAGTGCTAAGGACACGGTCGGCCCCCGCACCGGGGAGCTGTTTTTT
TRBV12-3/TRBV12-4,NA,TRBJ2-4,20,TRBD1,CASSFRTGGAGSLAKNIQYF,TGTGCCAGCAGTTTTAGGACAGGGGGAGCGGGATCCTTAGCCAAAAACATTCAGTACTTC
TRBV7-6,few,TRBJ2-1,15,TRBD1,CASSSTGDSYNEQFF,TGTGCCAGCAGCTCGACAGGGGACTCCTACAATGAGCAGTTCTTC
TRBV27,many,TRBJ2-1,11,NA,CASRDHSEQFF,TGTGCCAGCAGGGACCACTCGGAGCAGTTCTTC
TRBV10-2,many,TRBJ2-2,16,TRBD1,CASSDSRDRGTGELFF,TGCGCCAGCAGTGATTCACGGGACAGAGGCACCGGGGAGCTGTTTTTT
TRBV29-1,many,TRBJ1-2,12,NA,CSVVTPPYGYTF,TGCAGCGTTGTCACCCCACCCTATGGCTACACCTTC
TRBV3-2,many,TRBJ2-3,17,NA,CASKTRPSGTSTDTQYF,TGTGCCAGTAAGACCCGGCCTAGCGGGACCTCCACAGATACGCAGTATTTT
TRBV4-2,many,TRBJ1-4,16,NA,CASSPRQGTTNEKLFF,TGTGCCAGCAGCCCACGGCAAGGGACCACTAATGAAAAACTGTTTTTT
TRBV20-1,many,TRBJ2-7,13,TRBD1,CSAAGDRTYEQYF,TGCAGTGCTGCCGGGGACAGGACCTACGAGCAGTACTTC
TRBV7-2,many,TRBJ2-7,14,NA,CASSLEYSSYEQYF,TGTGCCAGCAGCTTAGAGTACAGCTCCTACGAGCAGTACTTC
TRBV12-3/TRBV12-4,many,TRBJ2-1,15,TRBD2,CASSPTSGGYNEQFF,TGTGCCAGCAGTCCTACTAGCGGGGGATACAATGAGCAGTTCTTC
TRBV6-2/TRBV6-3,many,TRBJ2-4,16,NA,CASAVRGELAKNIQYF,TGTGCCAGCGCTGTCAGAGGGGAATTAGCCAAAAACATTCAGTACTTC
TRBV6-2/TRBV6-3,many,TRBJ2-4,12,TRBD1,CASSRDRNIQYF,TGTGCCAGCAGCCGGGACAGAAACATTCAGTACTTC
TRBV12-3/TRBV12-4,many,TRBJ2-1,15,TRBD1,CASRPGTGGGNEQFF,TGTGCCAGCAGACCCGGGACAGGAGGGGGCAATGAGCAGTTCTTC
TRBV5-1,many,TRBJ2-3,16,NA,CASSLESAGRTDTQYF,TGCGCCAGCAGCTTGGAGAGTGCAGGCCGCACAGATACGCAGTATTTT
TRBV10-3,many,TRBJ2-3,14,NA,CAISAGEGTDTQYF,TGTGCCATCAGCGCAGGGGAGGGCACAGATACGCAGTATTTT
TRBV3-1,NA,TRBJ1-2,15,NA,CASSQRGNRNYGYTF,TGTGCCAGCAGCCAGAGGGGGAACAGGAACTATGGCTACACCTTC
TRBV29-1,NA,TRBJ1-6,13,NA,CSIRDGYNSPLHF,TGCAGCATCCGGGACGGCTATAATTCACCCCTCCACTTT
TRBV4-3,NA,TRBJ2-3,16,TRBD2,CASSQGSGSNTDTQYF,TGCGCCAGCAGCCAGGGTAGCGGGAGTAACACAGATACGCAGTATTTT
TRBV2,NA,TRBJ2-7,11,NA,CASSVTYEQYF,TGTGCCAGCAGTGTAACCTACGAGCAGTACTTC
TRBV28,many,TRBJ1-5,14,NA,CASSSPGGNQPQHF,TGTGCCAGCAGTTCCCCAGGTGGCAATCAGCCCCAGCATTTT
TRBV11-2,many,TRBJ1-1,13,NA,CASSVLRNTEAFF,TGTGCCAGCAGCGTCCTGAGGAACACTGAAGCTTTCTTT
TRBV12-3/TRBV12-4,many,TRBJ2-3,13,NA,CASSPGGSDTQYF,TGTGCCAGCAGTCCCGGAGGTTCAGATACGCAGTATTTT
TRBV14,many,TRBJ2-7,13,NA,CASSQVWAYEQYF,TGTGCCAGCAGCCAGGTGTGGGCCTACGAGCAGTACTTC
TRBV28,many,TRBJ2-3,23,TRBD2,CASSHGLAGVDIRTKKPTDTQYF,TGTGCCAGCAGCCACGGACTAGCGGGAGTTGATATCCGAACGAAGAAGCCCACAGATACGCAGTATTTT
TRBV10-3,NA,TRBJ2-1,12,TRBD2,CATAGGNNEQFF,TGTGCCACAGCGGGAGGGAACAATGAGCAGTTCTTC
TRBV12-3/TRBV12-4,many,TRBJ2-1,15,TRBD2,CASRENRDYSNEQFF,TGTGCCAGCAGAGAGAACCGGGACTATTCAAATGAGCAGTTCTTC
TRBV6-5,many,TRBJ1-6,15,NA,CASKIDRLTNSPLHF,TGTGCCAGCAAAATAGACAGGCTCACTAATTCACCCCTCCACTTT
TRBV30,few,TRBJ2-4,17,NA,CAWSVRRPGLAKNIQYF,TGTGCCTGGAGTGTAAGGCGTCCTGGTCTGGCCAAAAACATTCAGTACTTC
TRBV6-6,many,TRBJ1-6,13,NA,CASSYDGNSPLHF,TGTGCCAGCAGTTACGATGGAAATTCACCCCTCCACTTT
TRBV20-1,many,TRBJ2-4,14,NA,CSAREGGAKNIQYF,TGCAGTGCTAGAGAAGGAGGGGCAAAAAACATTCAGTACTTC
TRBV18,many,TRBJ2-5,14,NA,CASSLTGEQETQYF,TGTGCCAGCTCACTAACTGGGGAACAAGAGACCCAGTACTTC
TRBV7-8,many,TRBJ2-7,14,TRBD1,CASSHRQGTYEQYF,TGTGCCAGCAGCCACCGACAGGGCACCTACGAGCAGTACTTC
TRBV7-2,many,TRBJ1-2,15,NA,CASSLGTNGPYGYTF,TGTGCCAGCAGCTTAGGCACAAACGGACCCTATGGCTACACCTTC
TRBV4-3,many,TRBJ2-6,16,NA,CASSQEWGSGANVLTF,TGCGCCAGCAGCCAAGAGTGGGGCTCTGGGGCCAACGTCCTGACTTTC
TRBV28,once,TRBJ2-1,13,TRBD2,CASAVSGRGEQFF,TGTGCCAGCGCCGTTAGCGGGAGGGGTGAGCAGTTCTTC
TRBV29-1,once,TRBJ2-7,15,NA,CSVVSGTTGKSWEYF,TGCAGCGTTGTAAGCGGAACCACGGGGAAATCATGGGAGTACTTC
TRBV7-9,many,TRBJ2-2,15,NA,CASSPPLGSTGELFF,TGTGCCAGCAGCCCCCCGCTGGGGAGCACCGGGGAGCTGTTTTTT